This TCR beta chain comes out of a study of cytomegalovirus exposure and HLA in healthy donors. The PCR employed 60 Vbeta primers together with 13 Jbeta primers. Sequencing used immunoSEQ multiplex PCR; TCRdb keeps in-frame clones, though not all of them. The table has over 75,000 clones, roughly four fifths seen once; the top ten hold less than 4%. Each donor was healthy, and each was a bone marrow donor. At the time of sampling, donors were nominally healthy, though unrecorded immune exposures were likely. CDR3 length: 16 residues. Per germline, CDR1 MNHNS and CDR2 SASEGT. V dropped 4 bases and J dropped 0; count of bases not matched to a gene: 6.

Sequenced material: PBMCs. This clonotype originated in a man between 25 and 39 years old in good health and CMV-seropositive. The V and J genes are TRBV6-1 and TRBJ2-3; the match to TRBD2 covers 8 bases. The CDR3 loop reads CASSATSGPSTDTQYF. CDR3 DNA: TGTGCCAGCAGTGCCACTAGCGGCCCTAGCACAGATACGCAGTATTTT.